Below are 18 T cell receptor beta chains sequenced from a single sample in a study of cytomegalovirus exposure and HLA in healthy donors. The PCR made use of 60 Vbeta and 13 Jbeta primers. Repertoires were generated with immunoSEQ multiplex PCR, while TCRdb's copy carries only in-frame clones and drops some. The table has roughly 200,000 clones, roughly 85% seen once; the top ten hold about 0.72%. The sequenced sample consisted of PBMCs. The receptors stem from a woman aged 40 to 50 in good health and CMV-seronegative.

The chain uses TRBV6-6 and TRBJ2-3; D is uncertain. The CDR3 consists of 12 residues. Deletions cut 2 bases from V and 6 bases from J, with 6 bases between. Germline CDR1 reads MNHNY; CDR2 reads SVGAGI (reference sequence). The CDR3 DNA reads TGTGCCAGCAGTTACCGCGTGGATACGCAGTATTTT. Translated, it gives CASSYRVDTQYF.

The V gene is TRBV5-6, the J gene TRBJ2-2; D is possibly TRBD2 (6 bases). The CDR3 loop spans 13 amino acids. Germline V lookup: CDR1 SGHDT, CDR2 YYEEEE. The V gene lost 5 bases and the J gene lost 7 bases, with 12 bases spanning the gap. The CDR3 nucleotides read TGTGCCAGCAGGAGGGACTCCCTCGGGGAGCTGTTTTTT. Its translation: CASRRDSLGELFF.

This clone was detected once. The chain has TRBV27 and TRBJ2-5, with D unresolved. V lost 0 bases to trimming and J lost 7 bases, with 12 bases between them. This CDR3 spans 14 amino acids. CDR1 and CDR2 from the germline V gene are MNHEY and SMNVEV (reference sequence). CDR3 amino acids: CASSLSGNMGTQYF. The CDR3 DNA sequence: TGTGCCAGCAGTTTATCGGGCAATATGGGGACCCAGTACTTC.

This chain uses TRBV6-1 with TRBJ2-7; D unclear. Germline V gene data show CDR1 as MNHNS and CDR2 as SASEGT. V shed 2 bases and J shed 2 bases, with 10 bases lying between them. This CDR3 contains 14 residues. The CDR3 nucleotides are TGTGCCAGCAGTGAACTAACAGCTACCTACGAGCAGTACTTC. The encoded protein is CASSELTATYEQYF.

The rearrangement uses TRBV5-1 and TRBJ2-2; tentative D call: TRBD1 (6 bases). V was trimmed by 4 bases and J by 4 bases, leaving 17 bases between them. The CDR3 extends over 16 amino acids. Germline V gene lookup returns CDR1 SGHRS and CDR2 YFSETQ. The CDR3 nucleotides are TGCGCCAGCAGCCCCGAGGGGGATAGGGCCACCGGGGAGCTGTTTTTT. Residues: CASSPEGDRATGELFF.

V and J are TRBV5-1 and TRBJ1-3, with a possible D match to TRBD1 (5 bases). The CDR3 is made up of 15 amino acids. Germline V gives CDR1 SGHRS, CDR2 YFSETQ. V lost 0 bases and J lost 4, with 11 bases in between. DNA for the CDR3: TGCGCCAGCAGCTTGGGGTACGACAGAGGAAACACCATATATTTT. Protein sequence: CASSLGYDRGNTIYF.

The chain is built from TRBV6-6 and TRBJ2-7; no clear D gene. The germline V gene encodes CDR1 MNHNY and CDR2 SVGAGI (reference sequence). V was trimmed by 5 bases and J by 2 bases, leaving 7 bases between them. CDR3 length: 12 residues. The CDR3 nucleotides read TGTGCCAGCAGTCCCCGCGCCTACGAGCAGTACTTC. Encoded protein: CASSPRAYEQYF.

This clone was detected once. The chain is built from TRBV20-1 and TRBJ1-1; possible D gene TRBD1, 5 bases. Germline V gene lookup returns CDR1 DFQATT and CDR2 SNEGSKA (reference sequence). This CDR3 region has 11 residues. Between the trimmed V and J ends, which lost 5 bases and 7 bases, there was a span of 11 bases. The CDR3 here is CSAAWGGEAFF. The CDR3 DNA follows: TGCAGTGCTGCGTGGGGGGGTGAAGCTTTCTTT.

The CDR3 sequence is CASSESNRGHGYTF. CDR3 bases: TGCGCCAGCAGTGAGTCGAACAGGGGTCACGGCTACACCTTC. The rearrangement uses TRBV10-1 and TRBJ1-2, with TRBD1 identical over 7 bases. Trimming at V came to 0 bases and at J to 8 bases, leaving 6 bases not matched to a gene. Germline values: CDR1 WNHNN, CDR2 SYGVQD (reference sequence). The CDR3 contains 14 residues.

As to this clone: At one of its ends the junction is not consistent with the germline gene, which may arise from a read error. The sample holds other DNA sequences that translate to the same CDR3. V gene TRBV7-2 combines with J gene TRBJ2-5; no definite D call. This CDR3 comprises 12 residues. Looked up from germline, CDR1 is SGHTA and CDR2 is FQGNSA. This CDR3 is CASSLSLETQYF. The CDR3 nucleotides are TGCGCCAGCAGCTTATCCCTGGAGACCCAGTACTTC.

The CDR3 sequence: CASSEGGVPEKLFF. The CDR3 coding sequence is TGTGCCAGCAGTGAAGGGGGAGTACCTGAAAAACTGTTTTTT. The chain has TRBV6-1 and TRBJ1-4, with D uncertain. The V gene's germline CDR1 is MNHNS and CDR2 SASEGT. This CDR3 contains 14 residues. V lost 1 base and J 7 bases, leaving 10 bases between the germline ends.

This clone was observed a handful of times. V usage is TRBV28 and J usage is TRBJ1-2; a possible D gene is TRBD1 (5 bases). The CDR3 has 15 amino acids. The germline V gene encodes CDR1 MDHEN and CDR2 SYDVKM. Trimming removed 3 bases from V and 0 bases from J, with 11 bases in between. The CDR3 DNA reads as TGTGCCAGCAGTTTGGTGACAGCAGCTAACTATGGCTACACCTTC. Its translation is CASSLVTAANYGYTF.

This CDR3 is CASSESVRDYQETQYF. CDR3 in DNA: TGCGCCAGCAGTGAGTCCGTCAGGGACTACCAAGAGACCCAGTACTTC. The genes are TRBV10-1 and TRBJ2-5, with D possibly being TRBD2 (6 bases). The CDR3 covers 16 residues. The V end lost 0 bases, the J end lost 0 bases, and 11 bases lay between the germline ends. Germline-derived CDR1 and CDR2 are WNHNN and SYGVQD (reference sequence).

The chain recombines TRBV9 with TRBJ2-1; 8 positions agree with TRBD2. CDR1 and CDR2 (germline): SGDLS, YYNGEE. CDR3 size: 16 residues. The V gene end was trimmed by 6 bases and the J gene end by 9 bases; junction bases not matched to a gene: 17. For the CDR3, the DNA is TGTGCCAGCACCAAAACGAGCGGGGGCGGCCATGGTGAGCAGTTCTTC. This gives the protein CASTKTSGGGHGEQFF.

J is TRBJ2-7 and V is TRBV9; TRBD2 agrees at 13 bases. Losses at the gene ends were 4 bases for V and 2 bases for J; bases not matched to a gene: 3. In germline, CDR1 is SGDLS, CDR2 YYNGEE. The CDR3 has 15 residues. CDR3 DNA sequence: TGTGCCAGCAGCACTAGCGGGAGGGAAACCTACGAGCAGTACTTC. This encodes CASSTSGRETYEQYF.

The chain is built from TRBV28 and TRBJ2-3; 8 bases fit TRBD1. V trimming: 6 bases; J trimming: 1 base; junction bases outside the gene matches: 6. The germline V gene has CDR1 MDHEN and CDR2 SYDVKM. The CDR3 spans 15 residues. The CDR3 here is CASSLSTGGTDTQYF. The CDR3 nucleotides are TGTGCCAGCAGCCTATCGACAGGGGGCACAGATACGCAGTATTTT.

The chain joins TRBV5-1 to TRBJ1-2, with D perhaps matching TRBD1 (5 bases). Germline loops: CDR1 SGHRS, CDR2 YFSETQ. The germline V and J ends were trimmed by 5 bases and 7 bases, with 12 bases remaining between them. The length of the CDR3 is 12 residues. The CDR3, as DNA: TGCGCCAGCAGGCCACAGGATTCTGGCTACACCTTC. Translated: CASRPQDSGYTF.

The V gene is TRBV9, the J gene TRBJ2-1; 9 nucleotides agree with TRBD2. V dropped 0 bases and J dropped 3; count of bases not matched to a gene: 7. This CDR3 spans 17 amino acids. Germline lookup yields CDR1 SGDLS and CDR2 YYNGEE. The DNA for the CDR3 is TGTGCCAGCAGCGTAGGTAGCGGGAGTCCCCTCTACAATGAGCAGTTCTTC. Its translation is CASSVGSGSPLYNEQFF.